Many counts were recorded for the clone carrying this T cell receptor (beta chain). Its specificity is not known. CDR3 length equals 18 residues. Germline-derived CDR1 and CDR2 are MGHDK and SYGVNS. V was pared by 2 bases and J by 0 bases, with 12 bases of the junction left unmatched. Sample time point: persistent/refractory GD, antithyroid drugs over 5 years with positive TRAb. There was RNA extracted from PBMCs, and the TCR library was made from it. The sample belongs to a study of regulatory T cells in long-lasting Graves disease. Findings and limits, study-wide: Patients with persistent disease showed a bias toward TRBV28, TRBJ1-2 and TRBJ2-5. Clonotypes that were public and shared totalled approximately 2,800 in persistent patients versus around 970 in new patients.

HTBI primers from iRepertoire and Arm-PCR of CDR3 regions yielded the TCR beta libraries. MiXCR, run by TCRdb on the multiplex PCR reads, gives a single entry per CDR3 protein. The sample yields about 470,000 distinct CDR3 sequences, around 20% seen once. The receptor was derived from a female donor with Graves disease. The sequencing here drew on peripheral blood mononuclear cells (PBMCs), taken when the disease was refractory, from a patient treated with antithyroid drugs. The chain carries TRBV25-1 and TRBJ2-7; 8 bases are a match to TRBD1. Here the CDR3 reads CASSEGAQGAASSYEQYF. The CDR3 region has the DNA TGTGCCAGCAGTGAAGGAGCCCAGGGGGCAGCGAGCTCCTACGAGCAGTACTTC.